This TCR beta chain was observed in a study of shared clonotypes between healthy human individuals. With 0 bases removed from V and 6 bases from J, the gap between germline ends came to 12 bases. Germline V lookup: CDR1 MNHNS, CDR2 SASEGT. CDR3 size: 15 residues. The naive CD8 fraction comprised CD45RO-negative cells positively selected for CCR7 and excluded terminally differentiated effector memory CD45RA+ cells. Repertoires were generated with immunoSEQ multiplex PCR, while TCRdb's copy carries only in-frame clones and drops some. The table records about 2,100,000 clones, about 93% of them present only once.

Sequencing was performed on naive CD8+ T cells from PBMCs. V usage is TRBV6-1 and J usage is TRBJ1-5; no firm D call. This TCR derives from a man aged 18 to 30 in good health. Some clones in this sample may be carry-over from other donors' samples. The CDR3 DNA sequence: TGTGCCAGCAGTGAAGCGGGCGAGAACTCTCAGCCCCAGCATTTT. This encodes CASSEAGENSQPQHF.